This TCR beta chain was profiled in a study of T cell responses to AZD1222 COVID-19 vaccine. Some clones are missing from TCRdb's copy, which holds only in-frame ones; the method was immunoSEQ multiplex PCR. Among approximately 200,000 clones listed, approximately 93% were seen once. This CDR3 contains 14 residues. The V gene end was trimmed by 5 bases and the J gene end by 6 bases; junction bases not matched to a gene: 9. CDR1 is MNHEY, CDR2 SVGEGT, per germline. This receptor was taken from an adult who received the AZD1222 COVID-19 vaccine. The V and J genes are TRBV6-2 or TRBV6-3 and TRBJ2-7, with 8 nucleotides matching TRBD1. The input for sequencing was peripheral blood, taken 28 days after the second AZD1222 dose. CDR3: CASSPRQGPFEQYF. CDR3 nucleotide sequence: TGTGCCAGCAGTCCCCGACAGGGGCCGTTCGAGCAGTACTTC.